This T cell receptor beta chain originates from a study of human T cells and chemical hapten exposure. TCRdb analysed the RACE reads with MiXCR anew, one entry per CDR3 protein. This table holds about 190,000 distinct CDR3 sequences, around a quarter found once. Stated time point: patch test 3, about 24 weeks after DPC sensitization. Treatment defined: therapeutic diphenylcyclopropenone sensitization with weekly scalp DPC. Germline loops: CDR1 SNHLY, CDR2 FYNNEI. The CDR3 is 15 amino acids. The V gene end was trimmed by 5 bases and the J gene end by 1 base; junction bases not matched to a gene: 4. The chain is built from TRBV2 and TRBJ2-1; 8 nucleotides agree with TRBD1. The source of this sequence is a woman between 40 and 55 years old with alopecia areata. Some clones in this sample may be carry-over from other donors' samples. The sequencing here drew on whole blood, taken in connection with sensitization to the hapten diphenylcyclopropenone (DPC). The chain's CDR3 is CASSSDRASYNEQFF. CDR3 nucleotides: TGTGCCAGCAGTTCGGACAGGGCGTCCTACAATGAGCAGTTCTTC.